The 31 T cell receptor beta chains below come from one sample, sequenced in a study of Graves' ophthalmopathy and Graves' hyperthyroidism. RNA served as the template for amplifying TCR beta CDR3 regions. HTBI primers served in a first-round RT-PCR, which a second-round multiplex PCR followed. Each CDR3 protein gets one entry after TCRdb re-called the multiplex PCR reads with MiXCR. In the table there are a few hundred thousand distinct CDR3 sequences, under 40% of which are singletons. Sequenced material: peripheral blood or thyroid tissue (not recorded which). Receptors were obtained from an adult man with Graves' hyperthyroidism.

This clonotype came up many times. CDR3 in amino acids: CSASPGVTGEKLFF. In DNA, the CDR3 is TGCAGTGCTTCTCCGGGGGTAACAGGAGAAAAACTGTTTTTT. The genes are TRBV20-1 and TRBJ1-4; D is possibly TRBD1 (5 bases). This CDR3 region has 14 residues. V was clipped by 5 bases and J by 8 bases, with 18 bases between them. CDR1 and CDR2 from the germline V gene are DFQATT and SNEGSKA (reference sequence).

This clonotype was observed many times. The chain has TRBV29-1 and TRBJ2-7; D remains ambiguous. The CDR3 length is 11 residues. Germline V CDR1 and CDR2: SQVTM, ANQGSEA. V lost 4 bases, J lost 0 bases, and 4 bases lay in between. The CDR3 sequence: CSVGHSYEQYF. The CDR3 region has the DNA TGCAGCGTTGGACACTCCTACGAGCAGTACTTC.

This clonotype was counted many times. The V and J genes are TRBV19 and TRBJ2-2, with 9 positions matching TRBD1. This CDR3 has 15 residues. Germline values: CDR1 LNHDA, CDR2 SQIVND (reference sequence). After removal of 5 bases from V and 4 bases from J, the junction contained 5 bases not matched to a gene. The CDR3 here is CASSPGQGSTGELFF. The CDR3 bases are TGTGCCAGTAGTCCGGGACAGGGCTCCACCGGGGAGCTGTTTTTT.

This clonotype was found many times. The chain is built from TRBV7-9 and TRBJ1-1; the match to TRBD1 covers 10 bases. The CDR3 contains 12 residues. Trimming at V came to 8 bases and at J to 4 bases, leaving 1 base not matched to a gene. Germline CDR1 and CDR2: SEHNR and FQNEAQ (reference sequence). The CDR3 spells CASGQGGTEAFF. The CDR3 DNA sequence: TGTGCCAGCGGACAGGGGGGCACTGAAGCTTTCTTT.

This sequence joins TRBV6-5 and TRBJ1-1, with D hard to call. Germline assignment: CDR1 MNHEY and CDR2 SVGAGI. V was pared by 0 bases and J by 10 bases, with 9 bases between. The CDR3 runs to 12 residues. DNA for the CDR3: TGTGCCAGCAGTTACTCCGGGGATGGAGCTTTCTTT. Encoded protein: CASSYSGDGAFF.

This clonotype has more than one count but fewer than ten. The gene calls are TRBV10-3 and TRBJ2-7; 14 nucleotides align to TRBD2. The end of the DNA aligns better with TRBJ2-1, so the J call may be wrong. CDR1 and CDR2 (germline): ENHRY, SYGVKD. The CDR3 contains 15 residues. Here the CDR3 reads CAISEGTSGSDEQFF. CDR3 coding DNA: TGTGCCATCAGTGAAGGGACTAGCGGGAGCGATGAGCAGTTCTTC.

The sample holds many counts of this clonotype. The chain joins TRBV29-1 to TRBJ1-2, with a tentative D call TRBD1 (6 bases). CDR3 length: 13 amino acids. In germline, CDR1 is SQVTM, CDR2 ANQGSEA. The germline V and J ends were trimmed by 6 bases and 2 bases, with 13 bases remaining between them. The CDR3 reads CSVRTDENYGYTF. DNA of the CDR3: TGCAGCGTACGGACAGACGAAAACTATGGCTACACCTTC. Full variable domain (outside the CDR3, taken from reference TRBV29-1 and TRBJ1-2): SAVISQKPSRDICQRGTSLTIQCQVDSQVTMMFWYRQQPGQSLTLIATANQGSEATYESGFVIDKFPISRPNLTFSTLTVSNMSPEDSSIYLCSVRTDENYGYTFGSGTRLTVV.

This sequence joins TRBV7-8 and TRBJ2-5, with a weak D call TRBD1 (6 bases). V dropped 4 bases and J dropped 1 base, with 10 bases sitting between them. CDR3 length: 14 amino acids. The V gene's germline CDR1 is SGHVS and CDR2 FQNEAQ. This CDR3 reads CASSWAGVQETQYF. The CDR3 coding sequence is TGTGCCAGCAGCTGGGCAGGGGTCCAAGAGACCCAGTACTTC.

This clonotype has more than one count but fewer than ten. The J gene is TRBJ1-5, the V gene TRBV30; unclear D gene. V was shortened by 0 bases and J by 6 bases, with 6 bases between the two germline ends. Germline V CDR1 and CDR2: GTSNPN, SVGIG (reference sequence). This CDR3 is 12 amino acids long. CDR3 nucleotide sequence: TGTGCCTGGAGTGTACCCGGTCAGCCCCAGCATTTT. It is translated as CAWSVPGQPQHF.

This clonotype was observed at least ten times. V gene TRBV5-1 combines with J gene TRBJ1-5; possibly TRBD1 for D (6 bases). The CDR3 has 14 residues. CDR1 is SGHRS and CDR2 is YFSETQ in the germline V gene. V dropped 4 bases and J dropped 5 bases, with 13 bases sitting between them. The CDR3 here is CASSLGGPHQPQHF. CDR3 bases: TGCGCCAGCAGCCTGGGGGGGCCCCATCAGCCCCAGCATTTT.

In this sample, this clonotype turned up once. The chain has TRBV7-3 and TRBJ1-2; 7 bases match TRBD1. The germline V gene encodes CDR1 SGHTA and CDR2 FQGTGA. This CDR3 is built from 16 residues. J was trimmed by 1 base and V by 4 bases; bases with no gene match: 9. CDR3 region: CASSSYRGEHNYGYTF. The CDR3 DNA reads as TGTGCCAGCAGCTCCTACAGGGGTGAGCATAACTATGGCTACACCTTC.

This clonotype was found many times. The chain's CDR3 is CSVVATLNTEAFF. The CDR3 DNA is TGCAGCGTTGTTGCAACCCTGAACACTGAAGCTTTCTTT. The chain is built from TRBV29-1 and TRBJ1-1; no clear D. This CDR3 comprises 13 residues. V lost 4 bases and J lost 0, with 9 bases in between. Germline CDR1 and CDR2: SQVTM and ANQGSEA.

The chain combines TRBV5-5 with TRBJ1-4, with D tentatively TRBD1 (6 bases). This CDR3 is built from 19 residues. The V and J ends lost 7 bases and 0 bases respectively, with 25 bases between them. CDR1 is SGHKS and CDR2 is YYEKEE in the germline V gene (reference sequence). The CDR3 sequence: CASSPLGRGSYPTNEKLFF. The CDR3 bases are TGTGCCAGCTCACCTTTGGGCAGGGGAAGCTATCCAACTAATGAAAAACTGTTTTTT.

There are many counts of this clonotype. The chain uses TRBV19 and TRBJ2-7; tentative D call: TRBD2 (6 bases). Germline CDR1 LNHDA, CDR2 SQIVND (reference sequence). The CDR3 length is 13 residues. V shed 5 bases and J shed 3 bases, with 11 bases lying between them. CDR3 nucleotides: TGTGCCAGTAGTTTTAGCGGTATCTACGAGCAGTACTTC. It is translated as CASSFSGIYEQYF.

This clonotype came up many times. V and J are TRBV12-3 or TRBV12-4 and TRBJ1-2; D possibly corresponds to TRBD1 (5 bases). CDR3 length: 13 residues. Deletions cut 3 bases from V and 8 bases from J, with 13 bases between. The CDR3 spells CASSLGEYGGYTF. As DNA, the CDR3 is TGTGCCAGCAGTTTGGGGGAATATGGGGGCTACACCTTC.

This clonotype has a handful of counts. The chain employs TRBV7-8 and TRBJ1-2; D gene uncertain. CDR1 is SGHVS and CDR2 is FQNEAQ in the germline V gene. V was trimmed by 0 bases and J by 8 bases, leaving 10 bases between them. The CDR3 spans 13 residues. The CDR3 sequence is CASSLAVGLGYTF. The CDR3 DNA sequence: TGTGCCAGCAGCTTAGCGGTAGGGTTAGGCTACACCTTC.

This clonotype was found a few times. V and J are TRBV30 and TRBJ2-7; 8 nucleotides line up with TRBD2. V was pared by 4 bases and J by 4 bases, with 6 bases of the junction left unmatched. This CDR3 contains 13 residues. Germline V CDR1 and CDR2: GTSNPN, SVGIG (reference sequence). The CDR3 nucleotides are TGTGCCTGGAAGGTGGCGGGAGGTTACGAGCAGTACTTC. Amino acids: CAWKVAGGYEQYF.

Details on this clonotype: Compared with germline, one end of the junction differs, possibly owing to a read error. The rearrangement uses TRBV7-9 and TRBJ2-7; D uncertain. The CDR3 consists of 13 residues. Germline CDR1 reads SEHNR; CDR2 reads FQNEAQ (reference sequence). The CDR3: CASKITAVGEQYF. Here the CDR3 DNA reads TGCGCCAGCAAGATCACGGCTGTGGGCGAGCAGTACTTC. Full variable domain (outside the CDR3, taken from reference TRBV7-9 and TRBJ2-7): DTGVSQNPRHKITKRGQNVTFRCDPISEHNRLYWYRQTLGQGPEFLTYFQNEAQLEKSRLLSDRFSAERPKGSFSTLEIQRTEQGDSAMYLCASKITAVGEQYFGPGTRLTVT.

This clonotype was counted at least ten times. The genes are TRBV29-1 and TRBJ2-2, with 12 bases that match TRBD1. V trimming: 6 bases; J trimming: 10 bases; junction bases outside the gene matches: 9. Germline V CDR1 and CDR2: SQVTM, ANQGSEA. The CDR3 has 14 amino acids. In nucleotides, the CDR3 is TGCAGCGTCGGGGGACAGGGGGCGAAACCGGAGCTGTTTTTT. This sequence encodes CSVGGQGAKPELFF.

For this clonotype: Its ends do not fully match the called genes, so a read error is possible. The chain carries TRBV7-9 and TRBJ1-4; 8 positions match TRBD1. The CDR3 covers 15 residues. In germline, CDR1 is SEHNR, CDR2 FQNEAQ (reference sequence). The CDR3 DNA follows: TGCGCCAGCAGCAACCAGGGGGCGGCTAATGAAAAACTGTTTTTT. It specifies CASSNQGAANEKLFF.

A note on this clonotype: The conserved closing phenylalanine or tryptophan is absent in this CDR3, likely reflecting a read error. It is unclear where the CDR3 begins or ends on the DNA, so no DNA is shown, and the CDR3 is as TCRdb lists it. The chain employs TRBV20-1 and TRBJ1-3; the listed D gene, TRBD1, was not tested against the DNA. The CDR3 extends over 10 residues, inclusive of both ends. The germline gives CDR1 DFQATT, CDR2 SNEGSKA (reference sequence). This CDR3 is CSARPGGGIK.

This clonotype was found many times. The V call is TRBV4-2, the J call TRBJ1-1, with D possibly TRBD1 on 5 matching bases. Germline V CDR1 and CDR2: LGHNA, YNFKEQ. CDR3 size: 15 residues. Trimming stripped 0 bases from V and 4 bases from J, with 12 bases between. Here the CDR3 reads CASSQDQTGVTEAFF. As DNA, the CDR3 is TGTGCCAGCAGCCAAGATCAGACGGGGGTCACTGAAGCTTTCTTT.

The chain is built from TRBV19 and TRBJ2-7, with 8 bases that match TRBD2. Trimming cost V 5 bases and J 5 bases; bases outside gene matches: 11. There are 15 residues in the CDR3. Germline V gene sequence: CDR1 LNHDA, CDR2 SQIVND (reference sequence). Here the CDR3 reads CASSGNTGLDDEQYF. The CDR3 DNA sequence: TGTGCCAGTAGTGGCAACACGGGACTAGACGACGAGCAGTACTTC.

The rearrangement joins TRBV4-1 to TRBJ2-7; 11 nucleotides agree with TRBD2. This CDR3 has 18 amino acids. V gave up 0 bases and J gave up 4 bases; unmatched junction bases: 11. Germline CDR1 MGHRA, CDR2 YSYEKL. The CDR3 is CASSQEEIAGGPGYEQYF. In nucleotides, the CDR3 is TGCGCCAGCAGCCAAGAGGAGATAGCGGGAGGGCCGGGATACGAGCAGTACTTC.

This clonotype was counted ten times or more. The chain recombines TRBV15 with TRBJ1-5; D uncertain. The CDR3 totals 13 residues. The germline gives CDR1 LNHNV, CDR2 YYDKDF (reference sequence). The V gene lost 0 bases and the J gene lost 9 bases, with 9 bases spanning the gap. CDR3 DNA sequence: TGTGCCACCAGCAGAGATCTTAGGAGGCCCCAGCATTTT. Residues: CATSRDLRRPQHF.

This clonotype came up many times. The rearrangement joins TRBV2 to TRBJ1-6; D is possibly TRBD1 (6 bases). V lost 6 bases and J 9 bases, leaving 15 bases between the germline ends. The CDR3 totals 14 residues. CDR1 and CDR2 (germline): SNHLY, FYNNEI. The CDR3 sequence: CASSQGPGASPLHF. CDR3 in DNA: TGTGCCAGCAGCCAAGGTCCAGGGGCTTCACCCCTCCACTTT.

About this clonotype itself: This may be a read error, as it is one base from a much larger clone. This sequence joins TRBV12-3 or TRBV12-4 and TRBJ2-7; tentative D call: TRBD1 (6 bases). The CDR3 is 14 amino acids. The CDR3 loop reads CANSLFQGNYEQYF. CDR3 bases: TGTGCCAACAGTTTATTCCAGGGGAACTACGAGCAGTACTTC.

The chain employs TRBV2 and TRBJ1-1; D perhaps matches TRBD1 (6 bases). Germline CDR1 is SNHLY and CDR2 is FYNNEI. The V end lost 6 bases, the J end lost 1 base, and 12 bases lay between the germline ends. The CDR3 is 14 amino acids. The CDR3, as DNA: TGTGCCAGCAGAGGGGGGGCGGAGAACACTGAAGCTTTCTTT. Translation: CASRGGAENTEAFF.

Ten or more counts support this clonotype. DNA for the CDR3: TGCAGCGTTGAGCGAGTCTCGACCCAGTACTTC. As protein: CSVERVSTQYF. V usage is TRBV29-1 and J usage is TRBJ2-5, with no clear D. Deletions cut 3 bases from V and 7 bases from J, with 9 bases between. Germline CDR1 is SQVTM and CDR2 is ANQGSEA. The CDR3 loop spans 11 amino acids. Combining the CDR3 with reference TRBV29-1 and TRBJ2-5 gives the whole variable domain SAVISQKPSRDICQRGTSLTIQCQVDSQVTMMFWYRQQPGQSLTLIATANQGSEATYESGFVIDKFPISRPNLTFSTLTVSNMSPEDSSIYLCSVERVSTQYFGPGTRLLVL.

This sequence joins TRBV7-9 and TRBJ2-7; a possible D gene is TRBD2 (7 bases). With 5 bases removed from V and 4 bases from J, the gap between germline ends came to 18 bases. Germline-derived CDR1 and CDR2 are SEHNR and FQNEAQ (reference sequence). This CDR3 region has 15 residues. CDR3 coding DNA: TGTGCCAGCAGCCCCACGTTGGGGGGGGCATACGAGCAGTACTTC. The encoded protein is CASSPTLGGAYEQYF.

This clonotype was found many times. An end of the junction does not agree with germline; a read error may underlie this. This sequence joins TRBV7-7 and TRBJ2-5, with TRBD2 matching over 8 bases. Germline V lookup: CDR1 SSHAT, CDR2 FNYEAQ (reference sequence). The CDR3 has 16 amino acids. The CDR3 sequence is CASSLSPGGTQETQYF. The CDR3 DNA reads TGTGCTAGCAGCTTATCCCCGGGAGGGACACAAGAGACCCAGTACTTC.